This T cell receptor (beta chain) was obtained from a study of spatial heterogeneity in lung cancer. Study-level information: TCR transcript abundance in tumor regions was strongly correlated with the T cell module score obtained from matched bulk RNA-seq.

TCRdb reprocessed the 5' RACE reads via MiXCR and lists one record per CDR3 protein. The profile shows about 13,000 distinct CDR3 sequences, roughly 4.6% of them singletons. The sample holds a few counts of this clonotype. Its antigen is not known. Since the library was made to target alpha chains, this beta chain is a stray read and its abundance is not meaningful. Time point indicated: sample taken at primary tumor resection. Samples were donated by 72 untreated early-stage non-small cell lung cancer patients. The input material, whole RNA from tumor, nontumor lung or frozen PBMC, was sequenced unsorted. J lost 6 bases, V lost 4 bases, and 8 bases had no gene match. This CDR3 has 15 amino acids. CDR1 is LGHDT, CDR2 YNNKEL, per germline (reference sequence). Study observations and caveats: Tracking of tumor mutation counts was seen in expanded intratumoral alpha and beta TCR counts.

The genes are TRBV3-1 and TRBJ2-2, with 7 bases aligning to TRBD1. Specimen: lung tumor tissue, collected at surgery. The clonotype was recovered from a male donor with early-stage non-small cell lung cancer. The CDR3 spells CASSPRRGYAGELFF. CDR3 nucleotides: TGTGCCAGCAGCCCCCGCAGGGGGTATGCCGGGGAGCTGTTTTTT.